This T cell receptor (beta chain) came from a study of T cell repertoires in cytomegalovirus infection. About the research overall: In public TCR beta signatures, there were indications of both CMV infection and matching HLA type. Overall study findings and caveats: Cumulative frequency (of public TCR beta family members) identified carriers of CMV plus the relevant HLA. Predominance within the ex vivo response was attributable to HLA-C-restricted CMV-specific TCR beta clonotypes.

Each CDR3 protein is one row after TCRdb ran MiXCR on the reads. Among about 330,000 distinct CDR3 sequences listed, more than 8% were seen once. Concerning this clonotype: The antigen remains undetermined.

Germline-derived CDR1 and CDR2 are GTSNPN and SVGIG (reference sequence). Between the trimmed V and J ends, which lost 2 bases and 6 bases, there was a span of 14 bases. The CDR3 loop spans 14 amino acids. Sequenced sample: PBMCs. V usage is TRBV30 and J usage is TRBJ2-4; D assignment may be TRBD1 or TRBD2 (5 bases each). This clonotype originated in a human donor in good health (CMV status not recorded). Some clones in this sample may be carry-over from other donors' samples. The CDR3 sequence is CAWSKGSLGNIQYF. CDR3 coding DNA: TGTGCCTGGAGTAAGGGGAGCTTGGGAAACATTCAGTACTTC.